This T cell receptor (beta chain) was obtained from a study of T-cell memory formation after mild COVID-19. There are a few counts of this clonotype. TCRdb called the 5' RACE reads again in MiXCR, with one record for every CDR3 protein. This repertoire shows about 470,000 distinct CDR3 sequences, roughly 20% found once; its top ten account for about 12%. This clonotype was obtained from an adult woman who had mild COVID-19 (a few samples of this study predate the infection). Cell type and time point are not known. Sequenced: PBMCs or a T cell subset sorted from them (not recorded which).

The CDR3 DNA is TGTGCCAGCAGCGAGACTAAGGACTCCCGCACCTTGGATACGCAGTATTTT. Translating gives CASSETKDSRTLDTQYF. The chain is built from TRBV7-9 and TRBJ2-3; tentatively, D is TRBD2 (5 bases). The germline V gene encodes CDR1 SEHNR and CDR2 FQNEAQ (reference sequence). The CDR3 runs to 17 residues. V was clipped by 5 bases and J by 6 bases, with 24 bases between them. Full variable domain (remainder filled in from reference TRBV7-9 and TRBJ2-3): DTGVSQNPRHKITKRGQNVTFRCDPISEHNRLYWYRQTLGQGPEFLTYFQNEAQLEKSRLLSDRFSAERPKGSFSTLEIQRTEQGDSAMYLCASSETKDSRTLDTQYFGPGTRLTVL.